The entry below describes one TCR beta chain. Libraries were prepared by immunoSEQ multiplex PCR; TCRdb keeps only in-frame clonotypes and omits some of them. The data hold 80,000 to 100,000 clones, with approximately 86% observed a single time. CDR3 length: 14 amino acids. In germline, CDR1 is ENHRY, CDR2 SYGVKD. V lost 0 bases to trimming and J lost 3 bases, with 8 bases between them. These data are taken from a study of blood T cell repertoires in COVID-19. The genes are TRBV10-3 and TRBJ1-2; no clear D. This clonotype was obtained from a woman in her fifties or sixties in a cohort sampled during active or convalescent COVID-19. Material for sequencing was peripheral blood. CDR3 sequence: CAISESAEYYGYTF. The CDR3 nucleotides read TGTGCCATCAGTGAGTCTGCGGAGTACTATGGCTACACCTTC.